The source of this TCR beta chain is a study of CD8+ T cells in alopecia areata. Reverse transcribed after extraction, RNA yielded cDNA as the sequencing template. Repertoires were generated with immunoSEQ multiplex PCR, while TCRdb's copy carries only in-frame clones and drops some. This sample yields 95,000 to 100,000 clones, of which about 64% are seen a single time; roughly a sixth belongs to the top ten. Stated treatment: oral pan-JAK inhibitor, 5-10 mg twice daily. The germline CDR1 and CDR2 sequences are SGHTA and FQGTGA. V was shortened by 3 bases and J by 2 bases, with 7 bases between the two germline ends. This CDR3 region has 14 residues.

The sequencing used CD8+ T cells sorted from blood, collected at week 4, from a patient treated with tofacitinib. The clonotype was recovered from a human donor with alopecia areata. The chain recombines TRBV7-3 with TRBJ2-2; no clear D. The DNA of the CDR3 is TGTGCCAGCAGCTTCGGACCTAACACCGGGGAGCTGTTTTTT. Its protein is CASSFGPNTGELFF.